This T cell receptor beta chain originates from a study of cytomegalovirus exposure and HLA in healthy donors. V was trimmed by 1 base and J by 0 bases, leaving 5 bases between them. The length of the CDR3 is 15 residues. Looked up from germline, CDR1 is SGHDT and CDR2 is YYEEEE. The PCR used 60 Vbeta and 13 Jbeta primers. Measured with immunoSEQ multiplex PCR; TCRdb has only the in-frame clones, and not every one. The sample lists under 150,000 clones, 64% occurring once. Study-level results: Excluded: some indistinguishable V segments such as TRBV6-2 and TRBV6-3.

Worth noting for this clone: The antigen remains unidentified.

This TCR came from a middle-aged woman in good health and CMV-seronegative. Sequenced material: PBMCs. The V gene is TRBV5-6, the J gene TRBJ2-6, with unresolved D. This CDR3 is CASSLYISGANVLTF. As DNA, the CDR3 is TGTGCCAGCAGCTTGTACATCTCTGGGGCCAACGTCCTGACTTTC. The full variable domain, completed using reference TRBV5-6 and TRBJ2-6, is DAGVTQSPTHLIKTRGQQVTLRCSPKSGHDTVSWYQQALGQGPQFIFQYYEEEERQRGNFPDRFSGHQFPNYSSELNVNALLLGDSALYLCASSLYISGANVLTFGAGSRLTVL.